This TCR beta chain was sequenced during a study of regulatory T cells in long-lasting Graves disease. Time point indicated: newly diagnosed GD, antithyroid drugs for less than 3 months. The TCR library used RNA extracted from PBMCs. This clonotype was picked up many times. TCR beta libraries were built with iRepertoire HTBI primers and Arm-PCR of CDR3 regions. Using its own MiXCR run on the multiplex PCR reads, TCRdb lists one record per CDR3 protein. The sample lists about 620,000 distinct CDR3 sequences, about 16% occurring once. A further study also used this sample, focusing on T cells in Graves' hyperthyroidism and ophthalmopathy.

The sequencing here drew on peripheral blood mononuclear cells (PBMCs), taken at new diagnosis, from a patient treated with antithyroid drugs. The sequence was collected from a woman aged 30 to 39 with Graves disease.

The CDR3 DNA reads as TGTGCCAGCAGTCCAACGTCCGGGACCTTTGGGGCCAACGTCCTGACTTTC. It specifies CASSPTSGTFGANVLTF. V usage is TRBV28 and J usage is TRBJ2-6; either TRBD1 or TRBD2 may supply D (5 bases each). The germline gives CDR1 MDHEN, CDR2 SYDVKM. Trimming shortened V by 5 bases and J by 3 bases, and 17 bases separated the two germline ends. CDR3 length: 17 amino acids.